This T cell receptor (beta chain) was identified in a study of T-cell memory formation after mild COVID-19. General study points: There was a balanced CD4/CD8 profile in clones contracting day 15 to 85, and later expanders leaned CD4+. Contracting CD8+ clones were enriched in EMRA, CD4+ mainly in CM and EM. Cross-reactive memory apparently joined, as some responding clones appeared in pre-infection memory.

The V gene's germline CDR1 is SEHNR and CDR2 FQNEAQ (reference sequence). The CDR3 is 13 residues long. Trimming shortened V by 5 bases and J by 3 bases, and 10 bases separated the two germline ends. 5'RACE, which relied on constant-segment primers, yielded TCR alpha and TCR beta cDNA libraries carrying sample barcodes and UMIs. Using its own MiXCR run on the 5' RACE reads, TCRdb lists one record per CDR3 protein. The sample contains some 40,000 distinct CDR3 sequences, 7.3% of which appear only once. This clonotype has only a few counts. Its antigen remains unknown. The rearrangement uses TRBV7-9 and TRBJ1-1; D may be TRBD1 (5 bases). The specimen sequenced was PBMCs or a T cell subset sorted from them (not recorded which). This TCR derives from a young man who had mild COVID-19 (a few samples of this study predate the infection). Cell type and time point are not known. For the CDR3, the DNA is TGTGCCAGCAGCATCGGGGGACACACTGAAGCTTTCTTT. This codes for CASSIGGHTEAFF.